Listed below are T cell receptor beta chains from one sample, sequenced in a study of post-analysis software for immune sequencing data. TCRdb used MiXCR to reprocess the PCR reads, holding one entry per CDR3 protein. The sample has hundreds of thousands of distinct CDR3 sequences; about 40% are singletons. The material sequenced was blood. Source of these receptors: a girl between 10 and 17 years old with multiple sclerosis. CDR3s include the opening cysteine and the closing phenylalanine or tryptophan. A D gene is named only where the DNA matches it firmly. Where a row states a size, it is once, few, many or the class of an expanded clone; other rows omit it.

DNA: TGTGCCAGCCCTACCGCGGGGGGGCTAAGGAATGAGCAGTTCTTC
CDR3: CASPTAGGLRNEQFF
J: TRBJ2-1
V: TRBV7-9
size: few
D: TRBD2

DNA: TGCAGCGTTGAATGGCTAGCGGATGTACAAGAGACCCAGTACTTC
CDR3: CSVEWLADVQETQYF
J: TRBJ2-5
V: TRBV29-1
size: NA
D: TRBD2

DNA: TGCAGCGTCGCTCCCAGACAGGCTAACTATGGCTACACCTTC
CDR3: CSVAPRQANYGYTF
J: TRBJ1-2
V: TRBV29-1
size: few
D: NA

DNA: TGTGCCAGCAGTTCTAGCGGGAGGGTGGGCGAGCAGTACTTC
CDR3: CASSSSGRVGEQYF
J: TRBJ2-7
V: TRBV12-3/TRBV12-4
size: NA
D: TRBD2

DNA: TGCGCCAGCAGCCATGGGCTAGCGGGGGGGCGGACTGGGAATGAGCAGTTCTTC
CDR3: CASSHGLAGGRTGNEQFF
J: TRBJ2-1
V: TRBV4-1
size: NA
D: TRBD2

DNA: TGTGCCAGCAGTGGCGCGGGGGGGCTGAGCACAGATACGCAGTATTTT
CDR3: CASSGAGGLSTDTQYF
J: TRBJ2-3
V: TRBV2
size: NA
D: TRBD2

DNA: TGTGCCAGCAGTTTCCTAGCGGGCCCTGAAGCTTTCTTT
CDR3: CASSFLAGPEAFF
J: TRBJ1-1
V: TRBV27
size: NA
D: NA

DNA: TGTGCCAGCAGCCAAGATAGGACGGGAAAGAACACTGAAGCTTTCTTT
CDR3: CASSQDRTGKNTEAFF
J: TRBJ1-1
V: TRBV3-1
size: NA
D: NA

DNA: TGTGCCAGCAGTGACCGCCAGGGACTCCCCTACGAGCAGTACTTC
CDR3: CASSDRQGLPYEQYF
J: TRBJ2-7
V: TRBV25-1
size: NA
D: NA

DNA: TGTGCCAGCAGCTCATACATCGATGAGCAGTTCTTC
CDR3: CASSSYIDEQFF
J: TRBJ2-1
V: TRBV5-5
size: few
D: NA

DNA: TGCGCCAGCAGTGACCCGACGGGGAGCCTAGGGAATGAGCAGTTCTTC
CDR3: CASSDPTGSLGNEQFF
J: TRBJ2-1
V: TRBV10-2
size: few
D: NA

DNA: TGTGCCAGCAGCTTAGTCCTCCTGGACAGTGAAACCGGGGAGCTGTTTTTT
CDR3: CASSLVLLDSETGELFF
J: TRBJ2-2
V: TRBV7-9
size: NA
D: NA

DNA: TGTGCCATCCCGACAGGGGATGGGCAGCCCCAGCATTTT
CDR3: CAIPTGDGQPQHF
J: TRBJ1-5
V: TRBV10-3
size: once
D: TRBD1

DNA: TGCAGCGTCGACGGGATTCAAGAGACCCAGTACTTC
CDR3: CSVDGIQETQYF
J: TRBJ2-5
V: TRBV29-1
size: few
D: NA

DNA: TGTGCCAGCAGCCCCGGCACCTTCAATGGCTACACCTTC
CDR3: CASSPGTFNGYTF
J: TRBJ1-2
V: TRBV6-6
size: NA
D: NA

DNA: TGCAGTGCTAGAGAAGAGACTAGCGGGATTGGAAACATTCAGTACTTC
CDR3: CSAREETSGIGNIQYF
J: TRBJ2-4
V: TRBV20-1
size: NA
D: TRBD2

DNA: TGTGCCAGCAGTCTCGACACCTTCAATCAGCCCCAGCATTTT
CDR3: CASSLDTFNQPQHF
J: TRBJ1-5
V: TRBV12-3/TRBV12-4
size: NA
D: NA

DNA: TGCAGTGCTGGGGGCGATTTCCCCTACGAGCAGTACTTC
CDR3: CSAGGDFPYEQYF
J: TRBJ2-7
V: TRBV20-1
size: NA
D: NA

DNA: TGTGCCAGCAGGAGGGAAATCATTGCGGATACGCAGTATTTT
CDR3: CASRREIIADTQYF
J: TRBJ2-3
V: TRBV12-3/TRBV12-4
size: NA
D: NA

DNA: TGTGCCAGCGTTCGGGACAGGGCGAACACTGAAGCTTTCTTT
CDR3: CASVRDRANTEAFF
J: TRBJ1-1
V: TRBV7-2
size: NA
D: TRBD1

DNA: TGCGCCAGCAGCTACGGTACAGGGGGAGGCACTGAAGCTTTCTTT
CDR3: CASSYGTGGGTEAFF
J: TRBJ1-1
V: TRBV5-1
size: few
D: TRBD1

DNA: TGTGCCAGCCGCCCTCGGCGGGAGGTCGTCTCTGGGGCCAACGTCCTGACTTTC
CDR3: CASRPRREVVSGANVLTF
J: TRBJ2-6
V: TRBV7-8
size: NA
D: TRBD2

DNA: TGTGCCATCAGCGGGGGGGGACAGGGGGACCAGCCCCAGCATTTT
CDR3: CAISGGGQGDQPQHF
J: TRBJ1-5
V: TRBV10-3
size: NA
D: TRBD1

DNA: TGTGCCAGCAGCTTAGTGTCCAGCGGGGGGGCTGGGTACGAGCAGTACTTC
CDR3: CASSLVSSGGAGYEQYF
J: TRBJ2-7
V: TRBV7-2
size: few
D: TRBD2

DNA: TGCAGTGCTAGAGAATGGGGGGCGCAAAGCTATGGCTACACCTTC
CDR3: CSAREWGAQSYGYTF
J: TRBJ1-2
V: TRBV20-1
size: NA
D: NA

DNA: TGCAGTGCTAACGAGGCGCGAGGGGCCAAAAACATTCAGTACTTC
CDR3: CSANEARGAKNIQYF
J: TRBJ2-4
V: TRBV20-1
size: NA
D: NA

DNA: TGTGCCAGCAGCGCTACCCGAAGCGGGAGAAACACAGATACGCAGTATTTT
CDR3: CASSATRSGRNTDTQYF
J: TRBJ2-3
V: TRBV7-9
size: NA
D: TRBD2

DNA: TGTGCCAGCAGCCCGATGACAGCACAAGAGACCCAGTACTTC
CDR3: CASSPMTAQETQYF
J: TRBJ2-5
V: TRBV7-9
size: NA
D: NA

DNA: TGTGCCAGCACCCACCACCGCGGGACCCAGTATAATTCACCCCTCCACTTT
CDR3: CASTHHRGTQYNSPLHF
J: TRBJ1-6
V: TRBV12-3/TRBV12-4
size: NA
D: NA

DNA: TGTGCCATCAGTGAGTCGATGCTTGCGGGACACTCCTACAATGAGCAGTTCTTC
CDR3: CAISESMLAGHSYNEQFF
J: TRBJ2-1
V: TRBV10-3
size: few
D: NA

DNA: TGTGCCAGCAGCTCAGCAGGGTTAGGCGAGCAGTACTTC
CDR3: CASSSAGLGEQYF
J: TRBJ2-7
V: TRBV7-2
size: few
D: NA

DNA: TGCGCCAGCAGCTTGAACGTGGATGAGCAGTTCTTC
CDR3: CASSLNVDEQFF
J: TRBJ2-1
V: TRBV5-1
size: few
D: NA

DNA: TGTGCCAGCAGCTTAGGGGCAGGGGATGGCTACACCTTC
CDR3: CASSLGAGDGYTF
J: TRBJ1-2
V: TRBV7-9
size: few
D: NA

DNA: TGTGCCAGCAGCCAAAGCGTTCAAGAGACCCAGTACTTC
CDR3: CASSQSVQETQYF
J: TRBJ2-5
V: TRBV12-3/TRBV12-4
size: few
D: NA

DNA: TGTGCCAGCAGCGTAGGAAGCGTGGCGCTAAGCTACGAGCAGTACTTC
CDR3: CASSVGSVALSYEQYF
J: TRBJ2-7
V: TRBV9
size: NA
D: NA

DNA: TGTGCCAGCAGTTTACTAGGGGGCGCAAGGGGCTACACCTTC
CDR3: CASSLLGGARGYTF
J: TRBJ1-2
V: TRBV27
size: few
D: TRBD1

DNA: TGTGCCAGCAGCTTAAGGGTGGTCCGAAATGAAAAACGGTTTTTT
CDR3: CASSLRVVRNEKRFF
J: TRBJ1-4
V: TRBV7-8
size: NA
D: NA

DNA: TGCGCCAGCACGACAGGGGGCGGCTCACCCCTCCACTTT
CDR3: CASTTGGGSPLHF
J: TRBJ1-6
V: TRBV5-1
size: NA
D: TRBD1

DNA: TGTGCCAGCAGCTTAGAACTGGTACAAGAGACCCAGTACTTC
CDR3: CASSLELVQETQYF
J: TRBJ2-5
V: TRBV7-2
size: NA
D: NA

DNA: TGTGCCAGCATTAACAGGGAAGGAAGCACTGAAGCTTTCTTT
CDR3: CASINREGSTEAFF
J: TRBJ1-1
V: TRBV12-3/TRBV12-4
size: NA
D: NA

DNA: TGCGCCAGCAGCTTTTCTACAGCCAAGCAGTACTATGGCTACACCTTC
CDR3: CASSFSTAKQYYGYTF
J: TRBJ1-2
V: TRBV5-1
size: NA
D: NA

DNA: TGCGCCAGCAGCTCGACGGGACAGAATCACCAAGAGACCCAGTACTTC
CDR3: CASSSTGQNHQETQYF
J: TRBJ2-5
V: TRBV5-1
size: NA
D: TRBD1

DNA: TGTGCCAGCAGCTATAGCGGGAGGGCGGCCAAAAACATTCAGTACTTC
CDR3: CASSYSGRAAKNIQYF
J: TRBJ2-4
V: TRBV6-5
size: few
D: TRBD2

DNA: TGTGCCACCAGCAGGGATAAGGGTACAGGGGAAGAGACCCAGTACTTC
CDR3: CATSRDKGTGEETQYF
J: TRBJ2-5
V: TRBV15
size: few
D: TRBD1

DNA: TGTGCCAGCAGCTTAATGGGGAGCGGGGGGGCCTACAATGAGCAGTTCTTC
CDR3: CASSLMGSGGAYNEQFF
J: TRBJ2-1
V: TRBV7-3
size: few
D: TRBD2

DNA: TGTGCCAGCAGTAAGTCTAGCGGTTACAATGAGCAGGTCTTC
CDR3: CASSKSSGYNEQVF
J: TRBJ2-1
V: TRBV5-6
size: NA
D: TRBD2

DNA: TGTGCCATCAGTGCCGTGACTAGCAGAACAGATACGCAGTATTTT
CDR3: CAISAVTSRTDTQYF
J: TRBJ2-3
V: TRBV10-3
size: NA
D: TRBD2

DNA: TGCGCCAGCAGCTTGGAAGGGGGACAGGGGTTTCAACCCCAGCATTTT
CDR3: CASSLEGGQGFQPQHF
J: TRBJ1-5
V: TRBV5-1
size: NA
D: TRBD1

DNA: TGCGCCAGCAGCCAAGGGTCAGGGGCTGAAGCTTTCTTT
CDR3: CASSQGSGAEAFF
J: TRBJ1-1
V: TRBV4-1
size: NA
D: NA

DNA: TGTGCCATCAGTGACCTCGGACAGGGTGGACAGCCCCAGCATTTT
CDR3: CAISDLGQGGQPQHF
J: TRBJ1-5
V: TRBV10-3
size: NA
D: TRBD1

DNA: TGTGCCATCAGCGGGGCCTCTAACTATGGCTACACCTTC
CDR3: CAISGASNYGYTF
J: TRBJ1-2
V: TRBV10-3
size: NA
D: NA

DNA: TGTGCCAGCAGCTCCGTACGGTGGCAAGAGACCCAGTACTTC
CDR3: CASSSVRWQETQYF
J: TRBJ2-5
V: TRBV7-8
size: NA
D: NA

DNA: TGTGCCAGCAGTTATCTGGGGAACGAGCAGTACTTC
CDR3: CASSYLGNEQYF
J: TRBJ2-7
V: TRBV6-5
size: NA
D: NA